The source of this TCR beta chain is a study of vaccination effects on CD4 cells after COVID-19. Study-wide results and limits: At late timepoints after vaccination, vaccine- and infection-induced clones shrank markedly.

About this clone itself: Its antigen is as yet unknown.

The protocol was immunoSEQ multiplex PCR, while the TCRdb copy is restricted to in-frame clones and leaves out a portion. The table includes 40,000 to 45,000 clones, 77% detected once. Antigen-specific CD4+ T cells were expanded with viral peptide pools in the ViraFEST assay before sequencing. A roughly ten-day culture period preceded the isolation of CD4+ T cells. Each vaccine recipient was nucleocapsid antibody negative and had no prior SARS-CoV-2 infection. Half the medium was replaced with IL-2 medium on days 3 and 7. The source is a human donor who received a COVID-19 vaccine. Here the sequenced sample was CD4+ T cells from PBMCs cultured with HCoV-NL63 spike peptides, taken before COVID-19 vaccination.

CDR3 sequence: CASRGDTEAFF. Here the CDR3 DNA reads TGTGCCAGCAGAGGGGACACTGAAGCTTTCTTT. The V call is TRBV6-4, the J call TRBJ1-1, with D possibly TRBD1 on 5 matching bases. The V gene lost 6 bases and the J gene lost 3 bases, with 5 bases spanning the gap. Germline V gene data show CDR1 as MRHNA and CDR2 as SNTAGT. CDR3 length: 11 amino acids.